A single sample is the source of the 22 T cell receptor beta chains below, sequenced in a study of T cells after posttransplantation cyclophosphamide. Using immunoSEQ multiplex PCR, the repertoire was profiled, and TCRdb retains in-frame clones only, with some absent. The sample includes some 49,000 clones, roughly 93% seen only once; the top ten take 3% to 3.5%. The sample comprised PBMCs. The receptors were sampled from a woman aged 45-59 years in good health and a related stem cell transplant donor.

The J gene is TRBJ1-6, the V gene TRBV11-2; D may be TRBD1 (5 bases). The CDR3 sequence is 13 residues long. Deletions cut 2 bases from V and 18 bases from J, with 17 bases between. Germline CDR1 reads SGHAT; CDR2 reads FQNNGV. The CDR3 DNA sequence: TGTGCCAGCAGCTTAACCCGCGACAGCTTCACCCACTTT. Translating gives CASSLTRDSFTHF.

V usage is TRBV30 and J usage is TRBJ1-2; D call uncertain. From germline, CDR1 is GTSNPN and CDR2 SVGIG (reference sequence). V dropped 0 bases and J dropped 4 bases, with 9 bases sitting between them. The CDR3 is made up of 13 amino acids. The CDR3 DNA reads TGTGCCTGGAGTGTAGAGGGAGGCTATGGCTACACCTTC. Its protein is CAWSVEGGYGYTF. Full variable domain (rest looked up from reference TRBV30 and TRBJ1-2): SQTIHQWPATLVQPVGSPLSLECTVEGTSNPNLYWYRQAAGRGLQLLFYSVGIGQISSEVPQNLSASRPQDRQFILSSKKLLLSDSGFYLCAWSVEGGYGYTFGSGTRLTVV.

V usage is TRBV5-4 and J usage is TRBJ1-5; 8 bases match TRBD1. Germline values: CDR1 SGHNT, CDR2 YYREEE (reference sequence). V lost 5 bases and J lost 7; bases outside the gene matches: 5. CDR3 length: 13 amino acids. CDR3 nucleotide sequence: TGTGCCAGCAGTACAGGGGGTGGGCAGCCCCAGCATTTT. Translating gives CASSTGGGQPQHF.

The rearrangement joins TRBV19 to TRBJ1-2; D gene ambiguous. Germline CDR1 is LNHDA and CDR2 is SQIVND (reference sequence). The ends were cut back, 3 bases at V and 7 bases at J, with 12 bases in the middle. The CDR3 is made up of 13 amino acids. CDR3 sequence: CASSISGAGGYTF. In DNA form, the CDR3 reads TGTGCCAGTAGTATCTCCGGTGCTGGTGGCTACACCTTC.

The V gene is TRBV30, the J gene TRBJ2-1; a possible D gene is TRBD2 (5 bases). Germline CDR1 is GTSNPN and CDR2 is SVGIG (reference sequence). The CDR3 extends over 13 amino acids. Trimming cost V 3 bases and J 1 base, with 7 bases left between them. The CDR3 nucleotides are TGTGCCTGGAGAGCGGTATCCTACAATGAGCAGTTCTTC. Amino acid sequence: CAWRAVSYNEQFF.

The chain employs TRBV5-1 and TRBJ2-7; 11 bases agree with TRBD1. The J segment lost 2 bases and the V segment lost 9 bases, leaving 7 bases of the junction unmatched. Germline loops: CDR1 SGHRS, CDR2 YFSETQ. The CDR3 has 14 residues. Written as DNA, the CDR3 is TGCGCCACCCCAGGGACAGGGGGGCCCTACGAGCAGTACTTC. This sequence encodes CATPGTGGPYEQYF.

This chain links TRBV9 with TRBJ2-7; 12 bases match TRBD1. The CDR3 loop spans 15 amino acids. CDR1 is SGDLS, CDR2 YYNGEE, per germline. The V and J ends lost 4 bases and 6 bases, in that order; junction bases with no gene match: 8. The chain's CDR3 is CASSPPGTGGTEQYF. As DNA, the CDR3 is TGTGCCAGCAGCCCTCCCGGGACAGGGGGCACCGAGCAGTACTTC. The whole variable domain, remainder taken from reference TRBV9 and TRBJ2-7, is DSGVTQTPKHLITATGQRVTLRCSPRSGDLSVYWYQQSLDQGLQFLIQYYNGEERAKGNILERFSAQQFPDLHSELNLSSLELGDSALYFCASSPPGTGGTEQYFGPGTRLTVT.

V and J are TRBV7-8 and TRBJ1-6, with a tentative D call TRBD1 (5 bases). CDR3 size: 15 residues. V lost 0 bases to trimming and J lost 7 bases, with 10 bases between them. CDR1 is SGHVS, CDR2 FQNEAQ, per germline. In DNA form, the CDR3 reads TGTGCCAGCAGCTTAGCGTCAGGGCGCAATTCACCCCTCCACTTT. Its protein product is CASSLASGRNSPLHF.

The chain couples TRBV5-4 to TRBJ1-2; a weak D match, TRBD1 (6 bases). Germline V lookup: CDR1 SGHNT, CDR2 YYREEE (reference sequence). Trimming took off 4 bases at V and 3 bases at J, with 19 bases between the two ends. This CDR3 spans 16 amino acids. The CDR3 spells CASSRLMGGRDYGYTF. CDR3 nucleotides: TGTGCCAGCAGCCGCCTCATGGGGGGGCGCGACTATGGCTACACCTTC.

V is TRBV5-4 and J is TRBJ2-5; 8 nucleotides align to TRBD1. CDR3 length: 13 residues. Germline V gene lookup returns CDR1 SGHNT and CDR2 YYREEE (reference sequence). The V and J ends lost 2 bases and 4 bases, in that order; junction bases with no gene match: 1. CDR3: CASSFQGAETQYF. DNA of the CDR3: TGTGCCAGCAGCTTTCAGGGGGCAGAGACCCAGTACTTC.

The J gene is TRBJ2-2, the V gene TRBV18, with no clear D. Germline V gene data show CDR1 as KGHSH and CDR2 as LQKENI. Trimming took off 5 bases at V and 5 bases at J, with 12 bases between the two ends. The CDR3 extends over 14 amino acids. CDR3 DNA: TGTGCCAGCTCAACTGAACCCTCAACCGGGGAGCTGTTTTTT. Translated, it gives CASSTEPSTGELFF.

The J gene is TRBJ2-1, the V gene TRBV19; TRBD2 matches at 8 bases. The CDR3 runs 15 residues. Losses at the gene ends were 5 bases for V and 8 bases for J; bases not matched to a gene: 11. Germline V gene sequence: CDR1 LNHDA, CDR2 SQIVND (reference sequence). Here the CDR3 reads CASSRSGGAADEQFF. The CDR3 nucleotides read TGTGCCAGTAGTCGGTCCGGGGGGGCGGCGGATGAGCAGTTCTTC.

The gene calls are TRBV5-4 and TRBJ2-7, with D maybe TRBD1 (5 bases). CDR1 and CDR2 from the germline V gene are SGHNT and YYREEE (reference sequence). This CDR3 has 14 residues. V lost 4 bases, J lost 2 bases, and 13 bases lay in between. CDR3 protein: CASSLQGGPYEQYF. DNA for the CDR3: TGTGCCAGCAGCCTGCAGGGTGGCCCCTACGAGCAGTACTTC.

CDR3 nucleotide sequence: TGTGCCAGCAGCTCCTCCCCGCGGGGGAGTGAGCAGTTCTTC. Translation: CASSSSPRGSEQFF. This chain joins TRBV28 and TRBJ2-1, with 7 nucleotides matching TRBD2. V dropped 6 bases and J dropped 9; count of bases not matched to a gene: 11. Germline CDR1 MDHEN, CDR2 SYDVKM. The CDR3 contains 14 residues. The full variable domain, in which reference TRBV28 and TRBJ2-1 provide the parts outside the CDR3, is DVKVTQSSRYLVKRTGEKVFLECVQDMDHENMFWYRQDPGLGLRLIYFSYDVKMKEKGDIPEGYSVSREKKERFSLILESASTNQTSMYLCASSSSPRGSEQFFGPGTRLTVL.

V is TRBV6-1 and J is TRBJ2-2, with D maybe TRBD1 (6 bases). The CDR3 runs 15 residues. The V gene lost 5 bases and the J gene lost 6 bases, with 16 bases spanning the gap. Germline lookup yields CDR1 MNHNS and CDR2 SASEGT. The chain's CDR3 is CASSLDRAQSGELFF. The CDR3 nucleotides are TGTGCCAGCAGTCTGGACAGAGCACAATCCGGGGAGCTGTTTTTT.

The CDR3 DNA follows: TGTGCCAGCAGTTTCCATCTTACAGGGGAGTACGAGCAGTACTTC. Its translation is CASSFHLTGEYEQYF. V and J are TRBV28 and TRBJ2-7; TRBD1 aligns across 7 bases. Per the germline V gene, CDR1 is MDHEN and CDR2 is SYDVKM. Losses at the gene ends were 3 bases for V and 4 bases for J; bases not matched to a gene: 9. The CDR3 length is 15 residues.

The chain couples TRBV5-4 to TRBJ2-1, with D perhaps TRBD1 (7 bases). Trimming stripped 1 base from V and 9 bases from J, with 23 bases between. This CDR3 is built from 17 residues. Germline-derived CDR1 and CDR2 are SGHNT and YYREEE (reference sequence). The CDR3 protein is CASSLPGRGDPTGEQFF. Here the CDR3 DNA reads TGTGCCAGCAGCTTGCCAGGCAGGGGGGACCCAACGGGTGAGCAGTTCTTC.

The chain carries TRBV28 and TRBJ2-7; TRBD2 agrees at 14 bases. The CDR3 is 15 amino acids. V was pared by 5 bases and J by 6 bases, with 6 bases of the junction left unmatched. Per the germline V gene, CDR1 is MDHEN and CDR2 is SYDVKM. The CDR3 here is CASSMGTSGSGEQYF. The CDR3 coding sequence is TGTGCCAGCAGTATGGGGACTAGCGGGAGTGGCGAGCAGTACTTC.

The gene calls are TRBV7-9 and TRBJ2-4; D unresolved. This CDR3 has 13 amino acids. Trimming shortened V by 1 base and J by 6 bases, and 7 bases separated the two germline ends. Germline assignment: CDR1 SEHNR and CDR2 FQNEAQ (reference sequence). The CDR3 here is CASSLGAGNIQYF. For the CDR3, the DNA is TGTGCCAGCAGCTTAGGGGCAGGAAACATTCAGTACTTC.

This clone is a singleton in its sample. The chain carries TRBV19 and TRBJ2-3; no firm D call. The CDR3 has 12 residues. Germline values: CDR1 LNHDA, CDR2 SQIVND (reference sequence). Trimming stripped 6 bases from V and 4 bases from J, with 8 bases between. DNA for the CDR3: TGTGCCAGTAGCTCCACAGCAGATACGCAGTATTTT. Amino acids: CASSSTADTQYF.

This chain joins TRBV30 and TRBJ2-1, with TRBD2 as a possible D gene (7 bases). Deletions cut 3 bases from V and 7 bases from J, with 13 bases between. The CDR3 has 13 residues. CDR1 is GTSNPN, CDR2 SVGIG, per germline (reference sequence). The CDR3 here is CAWRRAGTNEQFF. The CDR3 DNA sequence: TGTGCCTGGAGGCGAGCGGGGACAAATGAGCAGTTCTTC.

The genes are TRBV19 and TRBJ2-4; 7 positions match TRBD1. Germline V gene lookup returns CDR1 LNHDA and CDR2 SQIVND (reference sequence). The CDR3 is 15 residues long. J lost 5 bases, V lost 1 base, and 5 bases had no gene match. CDR3 nucleotides: TGTGCCAGTAGTATAGCCGGACAGGACCAAAACATTCAGTACTTC. As protein: CASSIAGQDQNIQYF.